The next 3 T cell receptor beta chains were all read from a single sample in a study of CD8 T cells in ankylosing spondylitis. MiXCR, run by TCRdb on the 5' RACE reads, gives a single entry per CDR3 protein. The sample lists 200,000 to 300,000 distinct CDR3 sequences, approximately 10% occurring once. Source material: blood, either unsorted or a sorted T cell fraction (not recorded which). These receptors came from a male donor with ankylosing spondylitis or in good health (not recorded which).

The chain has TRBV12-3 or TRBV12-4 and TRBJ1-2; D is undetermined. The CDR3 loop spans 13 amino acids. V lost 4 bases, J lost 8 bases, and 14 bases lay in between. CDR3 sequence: CASSYATEQGYTF. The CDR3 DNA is TGTGCCAGCAGTTACGCCACAGAACAAGGCTACACCTTC.

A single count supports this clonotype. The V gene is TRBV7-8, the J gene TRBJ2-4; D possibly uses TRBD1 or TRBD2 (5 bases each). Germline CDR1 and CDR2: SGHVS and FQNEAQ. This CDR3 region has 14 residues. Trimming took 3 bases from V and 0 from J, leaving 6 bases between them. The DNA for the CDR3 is TGTGCCAGCAGCTTGGGGGTAGCCAAAAACATTCAGTACTTC. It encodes CASSLGVAKNIQYF. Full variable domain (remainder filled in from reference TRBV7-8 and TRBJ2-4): GAGVSQSPRYKVAKRGQDVALRCDPISGHVSLFWYQQALGQGPEFLTYFQNEAQLDKSGLPSDRFFAERPEGSVSTLKIQRTQQEDSAVYLCASSLGVAKNIQYFGAGTRLSVL.

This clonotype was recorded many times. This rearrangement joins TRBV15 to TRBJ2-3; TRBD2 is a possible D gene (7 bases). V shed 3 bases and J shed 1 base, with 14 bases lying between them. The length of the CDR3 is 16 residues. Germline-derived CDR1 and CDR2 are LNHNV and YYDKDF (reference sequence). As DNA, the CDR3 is TGTGCCACCAGCAGGTCGCGGGGGCCAGGCACAGATACGCAGTATTTT. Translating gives CATSRSRGPGTDTQYF. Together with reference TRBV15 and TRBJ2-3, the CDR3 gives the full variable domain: DAMVIQNPRYQVTQFGKPVTLSCSQTLNHNVMYWYQQKSSQAPKLLFHYYDKDFNNEADTPDNFQSRRPNTSFCFLDIRSPGLGDTAMYLCATSRSRGPGTDTQYFGPGTRLTVL.